This T cell receptor (beta chain) was captured by sequencing in a study of blood T cell repertoires in COVID-19 (dated by TCRdb to the early 2020s). For the wider study: Collaborator samples came from the United States, Italy and Spain and covered acute and convalescent phases of COVID-19. The samples were drawn from two sources: the first 160 participants of the ongoing ImmuneRACE study, and 1,000 to 1,500 subjects contributed by 6 global collaborators. The dataset comprised deeply sampled blood TCRbeta repertoires from subjects exposed to, actively infected with, or recovered from COVID-19. The repertoires were released in a freely available public database meant as a resource for research on the immune response to SARS-CoV-2. Nearly every sample came with metadata listing a de-identified subject ID, COVID-19 status, age in years and sex. The prospective study material was composed of cDNA or gDNA derived from T cells, B-cell-depleted T cells, or PBMCs. Where available, HLA class I and class II types were taken from metadata supplied by the sample provider and were not determined by assay-based typing.

With respect to this clone: This clone's antigen is unknown. Per-nucleotide qualities are absent, and no much larger clonotype sits a single base away.

Beyond this particular receptor, the publication reports: The quantity of clinical and demographic metadata differed by source and by participant and was supplied without curation.

Including the terminal cysteine and phenylalanine, the CDR3 comprises 16 residues. The read is trimmed to its CDR3 DNA, 48 bases read in frame from base 1. Clipping removes 4 bases from V and 8 bases from J, with 11 as the unmatched junction base count. The germline V gene sets CDR1 to SGDLS and CDR2 to YYNGEE. Samples from volunteer blood donors who had recovered from COVID-19 were contributed by a second Seattle source. Collaborating institutions collected whole blood in K2EDTA tubes following their own protocols. For TCRbeta analysis, collaborators shipped samples as frozen whole blood, isolated PBMCs, or DNA extracted from either of those sample types. The immunoSEQ Assay, a bias-controlled multiplex PCR, was used to amplify TCRbeta CDR3 regions from genomic DNA. In the paper's pipeline: The number of nucleated cells in each sample was estimated from the amplification of reference gene primers within the assay. Sequence reads were collapsed and filtered to measure the absolute abundance of every unique TCRbeta CDR3 rearrangement. For each sample, productive Simpson clonality was calculated by taking the square root of Simpson's diversity index across productive rearrangements. This is the immuneACCESS table as TCRdb keeps it, with only in-frame sequences that have V and J called. A part of the clones is gone; compared with another copy, unresolved V genes explain less than half, and the rest is unexplained. The DNA was the basis for D and trimming; V, J and clone size are from that table. Present in this sample are around 240,000 clones, about 79% of which were seen just once. Of the sample, 1.4% falls within the top ten clones.

The specimen was peripheral blood. The sequence came from a woman aged 40 to 50 who had recovered from COVID-19. The chain uses TRBV9 and TRBJ1-4; TRBD1 lines up with 10 middle nucleotides. The CDR3 region reads CASSLGTGVVGEKLFF. The DNA reads TGTGCCAGCAGCCTTGGGACAGGGGTTGTAGGGGAAAAACTGTTTTTT.